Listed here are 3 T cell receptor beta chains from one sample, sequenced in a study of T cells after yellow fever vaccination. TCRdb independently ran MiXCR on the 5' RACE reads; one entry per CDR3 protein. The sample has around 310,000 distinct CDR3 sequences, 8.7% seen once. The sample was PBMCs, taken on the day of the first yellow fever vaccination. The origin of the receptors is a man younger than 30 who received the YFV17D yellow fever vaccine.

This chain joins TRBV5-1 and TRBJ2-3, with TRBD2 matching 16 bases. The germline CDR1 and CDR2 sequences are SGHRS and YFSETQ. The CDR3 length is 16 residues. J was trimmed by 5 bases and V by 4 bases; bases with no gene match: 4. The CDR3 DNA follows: TGCGCCAGCAGCCACGGGACTAGCGGGGGGGGAGATACGCAGTATTTT. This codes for CASSHGTSGGGDTQYF.

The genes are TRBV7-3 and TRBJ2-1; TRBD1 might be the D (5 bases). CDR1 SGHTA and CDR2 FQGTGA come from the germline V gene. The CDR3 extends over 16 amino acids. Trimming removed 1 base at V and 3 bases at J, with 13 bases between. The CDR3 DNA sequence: TGTGCCAGCAGCTTAAATCGACCGGACAACTACAATGAGCAGTTCTTC. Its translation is CASSLNRPDNYNEQFF.

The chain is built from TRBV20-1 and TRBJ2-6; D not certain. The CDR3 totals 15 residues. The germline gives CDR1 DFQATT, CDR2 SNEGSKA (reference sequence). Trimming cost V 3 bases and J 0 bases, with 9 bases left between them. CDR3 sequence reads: CSASGGYSGANVLTF. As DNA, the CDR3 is TGCAGTGCTAGCGGTGGTTACTCTGGGGCCAACGTCCTGACTTTC.